This T cell receptor beta chain was captured by sequencing in a study of shared T cell receptors in the human thymus. Measured with immunoSEQ multiplex PCR; TCRdb has only the in-frame clones, and not every one. Altogether almost 550,000 clones are present, about four fifths being singletons, with the ten largest covering about 0.012%. The CDR3 runs to 17 residues. The germline CDR1 and CDR2 sequences are SGHDN and FVKESK. After removal of 3 bases from V and 4 bases from J, the junction contained 12 bases not matched to a gene. The same data also went into a second study, on human thymus T cells. That work contributes: Thymus was obtained from resections taken during corrective heart surgery. It looked as if thymic and blood repertoires used V and J genes in a biased way.

This chain joins TRBV14 and TRBJ2-1, with 7 bases that match TRBD2. The receptor was isolated from a boy under two years old with a congenital heart defect. Input material: thymocytes. CDR3 residues: CASSHRYVGGEYNEQFF. The CDR3 DNA sequence: TGTGCCAGCAGCCATCGGTATGTGGGGGGGGAATACAATGAGCAGTTCTTC.